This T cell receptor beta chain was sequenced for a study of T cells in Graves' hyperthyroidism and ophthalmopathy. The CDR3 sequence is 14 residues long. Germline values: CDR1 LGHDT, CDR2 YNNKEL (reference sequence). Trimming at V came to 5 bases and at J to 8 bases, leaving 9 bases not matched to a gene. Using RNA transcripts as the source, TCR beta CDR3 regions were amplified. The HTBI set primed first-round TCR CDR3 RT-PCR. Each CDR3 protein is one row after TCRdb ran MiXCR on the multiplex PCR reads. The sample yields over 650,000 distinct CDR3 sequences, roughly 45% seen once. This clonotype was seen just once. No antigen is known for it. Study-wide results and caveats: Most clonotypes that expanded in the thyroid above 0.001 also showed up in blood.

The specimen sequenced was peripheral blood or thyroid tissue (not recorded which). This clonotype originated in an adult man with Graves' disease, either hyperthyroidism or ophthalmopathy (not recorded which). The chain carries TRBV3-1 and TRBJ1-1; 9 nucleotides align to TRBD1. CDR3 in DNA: TGTGCCAGCAGCAACAGGGGGCTAAGAGACGAAGCTTTCTTT. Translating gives CASSNRGLRDEAFF.